This record looks at one T cell receptor (beta chain) sequence and its context. CDR3 length: 15 amino acids. Germline trimming cut 6 bases from V and 4 bases from J; bases unmatched to any gene: 10. Germline assignment: CDR1 ENHRY and CDR2 SYGVKD. As handled by the study authors: Estimation of nucleated cell counts relied on the amplification of reference gene primers. The data were produced by immunoSEQ multiplex PCR, yet TCRdb's version contains in-frame clones alone and is incomplete. Clonal size and the V and J genes are those of that table, whereas D and trimming came from the DNA. Altogether 300,000 to 400,000 clones are present, roughly 90% being singletons, with the ten largest covering roughly 2.8%. The sample is drawn from a study of blood T cell repertoires in COVID-19. The overall study: Spain, Italy and the United States supplied samples that represented acute and convalescent COVID-19. In each case, the material was cDNA or gDNA derived from T cells, B-cell-depleted T cells, or PBMCs.

This chain joins TRBV10-3 and TRBJ1-1; 8 positions agree with TRBD1. Sequencing was performed on peripheral blood. The TCR was taken from a young woman with COVID-19, enrolled during active disease. CDR3 nucleotide sequence: TGTGCCATCAGAGGAGCTCAGGGGGCGGGCACTGAAGCTTTCTTT. This codes for CAIRGAQGAGTEAFF.